This TCR beta chain appears in the sequencing data of a study of blood T cell repertoires in COVID-19 (dated by TCRdb to the early 2020s). With respect to the entire study: Collaborator samples came from the United States, Italy and Spain and covered acute and convalescent phases of COVID-19. The prospective study material was composed of cDNA or gDNA derived from T cells, B-cell-depleted T cells, or PBMCs. The dataset comprised deeply sampled blood TCRbeta repertoires from subjects exposed to, actively infected with, or recovered from COVID-19. The repertoires were made available in a free public database intended to serve as a resource for research on the immune response to SARS-CoV-2. Samples came from the ongoing ImmuneRACE study (first 160 participants) plus 1,254 subjects from 6 global collaborators. A de-identified subject ID, COVID-19 status, age in years and sex were almost always included in the sample metadata. Where available, HLA class I and class II types were taken from metadata supplied by the sample provider and were not determined by assay-based typing. Overall study outcomes, separate from this receptor: The quantity of clinical and demographic metadata differed by source and by participant and was supplied without curation.

TCRbeta CDR3 regions were amplified from genomic DNA by means of the immunoSEQ Assay, a bias-controlled multiplex PCR. The source study handled its data this way. The number of nucleated cells in each sample was estimated from the amplification of reference gene primers within the assay. Sequence reads were collapsed and filtered to measure the absolute abundance of every unique TCRbeta CDR3 rearrangement. For each sample, productive Simpson clonality was calculated as the square root of Simpson's diversity index over productive rearrangements. TCRdb provides this immuneACCESS table in a form limited to in-frame rearrangements. Some clones are lacking; in checked studies, under half of them reflect an unresolved V gene, and why the rest are absent is not known. V and J calls and clone size are as listed in that table; D and trimming were resolved from the DNA. This sample comprises around 270,000 clones, approximately 83% of them detected only once. 3.5% to 5.5% of the sample comes from the top ten.

Reading the germline V gene gives CDR1 SQVTM and CDR2 ANQGSEA. The CDR3 starts with the cysteine, ends with the phenylalanine, and has 13 residues. Just the 39-base CDR3 DNA is kept, in frame starting at base 1. The germline ends are 17 bases apart after V is trimmed by 4 bases and J by 8 bases. Enrolling through a virtual design, the prospective study's participants ranged in age from roughly 18 to 90 years and lived across 20 to 25 United States geographic areas. To assign participants to cohorts, the prospective study relied on clinical history that participants themselves reported in a screening survey and a study questionnaire. ImmuneRACE Cohort 3 recovered participants were defined by two consecutive negative NP/OP PCR tests, healthcare professional clearance, or symptom resolution. Mobile phlebotomists in the prospective study collected whole blood, serum and a nasopharyngeal or oropharyngeal swab from every participant. Additional blood draws and questionnaires over an approximately two-month period could optionally be provided by prospective study participants. Before DNA extraction, prospective study blood samples were shipped either frozen or at room temperature.

On this clone itself: Its antigen is currently not known. Base qualities are not recorded, but no much larger clone differs from it by a single base.

The chain uses TRBV29-1 and TRBJ1-1; the D gene is perhaps TRBD1, from 6 matching bases. Sequencing was done on a sample of PBMCs or T cells enriched from blood (not recorded which). The clonotype originates from a woman aged 25 to 39 who had recovered from COVID-19. The nucleotide sequence reads as follows: TGCAGCGTTGGACAGGTCTTGCAGGGAGAAGCTTTCTTT. It translates to CSVGQVLQGEAFF.